The clone carrying this T cell receptor beta chain has ten or more counts. Its antigen is unidentified. The record originates from a study of T cells in Graves' hyperthyroidism and ophthalmopathy. Study results and caveats: Clonotypes that were expanded in thyroid above 0.001 mostly appeared in blood too.

CDR3 length: 13 residues. Deletions cut 1 base from V and 9 bases from J, with 10 bases between. Germline lookup yields CDR1 SGHAT and CDR2 FQNNGV. TCR beta CDR3 regions were amplified from RNA. RT-PCR in the first round (using the HTBI primer set) targeted the TCR CDR3. TCRdb re-analysed the multiplex PCR reads in MiXCR, keeping a single row per CDR3 protein. Counted here are hundreds of thousands of distinct CDR3 sequences, 15% to 18% occurring once; the ten biggest clones make up 7.5% to 9%. Participants, patients aged 18 to 65, had newly diagnosed hyperthyroidism with a duration under 2 months. Sequencing was performed on blood. The chain joins TRBV11-2 to TRBJ2-1; D not resolved. The clonotype comes from a woman aged 18-35 years with Graves' hyperthyroidism. The CDR3 DNA follows: TGTGCCAGCAGCTTAGGGGCTTGGGGTGAGCAGTTCTTC. Translating gives CASSLGAWGEQFF.